This T cell receptor beta chain is from a study of cytomegalovirus exposure and HLA in healthy donors (dated by TCRdb to 2017 to 2019). Regarding the study in general: According to an earlier analysis of 587 of the donors, about 170 million T cells yielded 117 million unique TCR beta sequences and approximately 280 Gb of sequence data. Approximately 310 gigabases of sequencing data and 70 million to 100 million unique TCR sequences were included in an early release covering over 600 HLA-typed donors. Of the roughly 430 genotyped donors, over 65% fell in the genetic ancestry cluster associated with self-reported Caucasian donors. The aim of the study was to test whether cataloging public T cell receptors could identify signatures of past pathogen exposure. The study used immunosequencing to profile the T cell repertoires of 600 to 850 subjects and linked those repertoires to cytomegalovirus serostatus. Besides the first cohort of around 700 subjects, a separate validation cohort made up of over a hundred different subjects was used. High-throughput TCR immunosequencing, statistical association of individual TCRs with disease status, and machine learning were combined to predict cytomegalovirus infection status. A later analysis re-analyzed previously published TCR beta repertoires from roughly 630 donors and added high-resolution HLA genotyping to study TCR occurrence patterns. Rather than drawing on any new phenotypic data, the later analysis identified candidate immune exposures from TCR beta sequences and the way those sequences occurred across donors. An earlier analysis of 500 to 750 of the donors applied high-throughput TCR beta sequencing to assess whether each TCR beta V gene segment acted as functional or pseudogenic. Alongside the repertoire data, information on donor age, sex, ethnicity and CMV serostatus was compiled. Genome-wide SNP genotypes for about 60% of the 666 donors were used in a later genetic analysis, which treated that subset as a discovery cohort. All discovery cohort repertoires had been generated on a single sequencing platform. Both class I and class II loci were covered by HLA typing, at four-digit resolution. Typing coverage differed by locus: A, B, C, DRB1 and DQB1 were typed in about 620-630 donors, DQA1 in approximately 520, DPA1 in 600 to 610, and DPB1 in around 440. A few DR-DQ haplotypes were treated as single units for association and clustering because of strong linkage in the cohort. On average, roughly 240,000 unique TCR beta nucleotide sequences were sequenced per donor among about 400 genotyped donors of the cohort, with roughly 20% of those sequences being non-productive.

The cohort comprised several hundred healthy bone marrow donors. At the time of sampling, every cohort member was nominally healthy, though immune exposures that went unrecorded were likely present. The donor tested CMV seropositive, placing the donor among the 289 seropositive members of the cohort. A peripheral blood sample was collected from each donor, and TCR beta sequencing was performed on peripheral blood mononuclear cells. The Qiagen DNeasy Blood Extraction Kit was used to extract genomic DNA from the blood cell samples. Details on this clone: Its antigen remains undetermined. No base qualities exist here, and no much larger clone lies one base off it.

The CDR3 runs 14 residues from the cysteine to the phenylalanine. CDR3 DNA is the only sequence kept; it has 42 bases, read in frame from the first base. Cut back by 1 base and 3 bases, the V and J ends lie 9 bases apart. Looking up the germline V gene (reference sequence) yields CDR1 LNHDA and CDR2 SQIVND. General findings and caveats noted by the study authors: Some IMGT-functional V segments, including TRBV6-2 and TRBV6-3, could not be distinguished by the 87-base-pair reads and were therefore excluded. It was suggested by the authors that the approach could potentially be generalized to other disease states and immunological phenotypes. The only immune exposure information available for the cohort was CMV serostatus. Sequencing depth was assumed to be roughly uniform across donors in the presence/absence analyses, though that assumption may not hold. In a later analysis, TCR association rates were found to vary across HLA loci, with the most associated TCRs seen for DRB1 alleles and the fewest for HLA-C alleles. In vitro tests confirmed that three of the cytomegalovirus-associated TCR beta chains recognize cytomegalovirus antigens. Compared with equally common non-associated chains, HLA-associated TCR beta chains in a later analysis were more clonally expanded and had lower generation probabilities. A total of fewer than 200 TCR beta chains were listed by the study as associated with cytomegalovirus. Because HLA typing was unavailable for some donors at each locus, only the typed subset was used in association tests. A cluster of highly shared sequence variants was judged likely to represent a technical artifact of the sequencing pipeline. A further reported finding was that TCR beta sequences accurately predicted the HLA-A and HLA-B alleles for most subjects in the first cohort. Over 15 rarely observed V segments, including chromosome 9 orphons, were excluded from the earlier analysis of several hundred of the donors because counts were too low. In this cohort, only TCR beta chains were sequenced, and detectable features were limited by the absence of alpha or paired-chain data. Specific HLA alleles were associated with over 15,000 TCR beta sequences at a false discovery rate of 0.05 in a later analysis. In a later genetic analysis, fewer N-insertions in productive TCRs were reported among donors in an Asian-associated ancestry cluster than the approximately 670-donor mean. Several of the top co-occurrence clusters appeared to be linked to parvovirus B19, influenza, CMV and Epstein-Barr virus, according to a later analysis. Most CMV-associated TCR beta chains appeared to be HLA-restricted in a later analysis, and the HLA associations seemed to be driven largely by CMV exposure. Broadly in line with IMGT annotations, most TCR beta V segments showed up in productive rearrangements about 87% or about 30% of the time in an earlier analysis of 450 to 600 of the donors. Strong co-occurrence of HLA alleles, especially DR and DQ, made assigning TCR associations to individual alleles difficult. While some public TCRs were present in many individuals, most TCR sequences turned up only very rarely across donors. The classifier was reported to diagnose cytomegalovirus status with high specificity and sensitivity in both the original cohort and the validation cohort. An association between a missense DCLRE1C variant and V-gene and J-gene trimming of TCR beta chains was found in a later genetic analysis and replicated in an independent cohort. Linkage disequilibrium might explain the correlated functional status among segregating V segments, but an unknown experimental factor could not be excluded.

The method was the immunoSEQ multiplex PCR assay. For the multiplex PCR, a mixture combining 60 forward primers for TCR Vbeta segments and 13 reverse primers for TCR Jbeta segments was used. Amplification of the CDR3 region of rearranged TCR beta genes was performed with a multiplex PCR assay on genomic DNA. On the Illumina HiSeq System, the amplified TCR beta libraries were sequenced as 87-base-pair reads. The source study handled its data this way. In a later analysis, around 80 million unique TCR beta chains were counted across the 650 to 750 repertoires, and approximately 11 million of these chains were shared by at least two donors. Raw reads were error-corrected and collapsed into unique sequences by a nearest-neighbor algorithm in which closely related sequences were merged to remove PCR and sequencing errors. To assign V, D and J gene segments, CDR3 sequences were aligned to IMGT reference sequences. For a sequence to be retained, a match of at least six nucleotides to both a V gene segment and a J gene segment was required. Rearrangements were classified as productive when the CDR3 lacked stop codons and remained in frame with V and J, and all other rearrangements were classified as non-productive. Following IMGT convention, CDR3 was defined as the stretch from the second conserved V-encoded cysteine up to the conserved J-encoded phenylalanine. In an earlier analysis of some 550 of the donors, sequences lacking an unambiguous match to a single V gene segment were excluded. An earlier analysis of approximately 590 of the donors called V segments functional above 56.7% productive rearrangements and segregating when the between-donor standard deviation exceeded 5%. A statistical classification framework was developed to diagnose cytomegalovirus status using the catalog of TCR beta chain sequences. A later analysis assigned V and J genes by comparing TCR nucleotide sequences with IMGT/GENE-DB human TR gene sequences. The TCRdist pipeline was used in a later analysis to assign CDR3 sequences and most-parsimonious VDJ recombination scenarios. A later analysis defined each TCR beta chain by its CDR3 amino acid sequence plus V-gene family, and excluded reads lacking a unique V-gene family. A later analysis removed several hundred highly shared, low-generation-probability nucleotide sequences to deal with suspected cross-contamination and a sequencing artifact. In a later analysis, a clonal expansion index was calculated for each public chain from normalized within-repertoire ranks of inferred template counts. In a later analysis, generation probabilities were computed with a VDJ recombination model fitted to out-of-frame rearrangements, and the resulting probabilities were checked against IGoR. In a later analysis, hypergeometric tests were used to score TCR-TCR, TCR-HLA and TCR-CMV co-occurrence, with a repertoire-size bias correction applied to TCR pairs. A later analysis estimated false discovery rates by permuting HLA or CMV assignments 20 times. In a later analysis, co-occurring TCRs were grouped with DBSCAN, and TCRdist sequence similarity was added when clustering was performed within HLA-allele-positive subsets. Co-occurrence clustering excluded repertoires with fewer than 30,000 or more than 120,000 public chains, plus five with anomalous nucleotide sharing. Entries here come from immuneACCESS through TCRdb and include only in-frame sequences with V and J called. Some clones fail to appear in such tables; in the studies checked, an unresolved V gene covers under half of the shortfall, and the cause of the remainder is unknown. D and trimming were read from the DNA, whereas the V and J calls and clone size are those reported in that table. In all, the sample holds about 160,000 clones, and 75% to 90% of those were seen once. The ten largest account for over 0.85% of the sample.

The clonotype was recovered from a girl aged 2 to 10 in good health and CMV-seropositive. Sequenced: PBMCs. The chain employs TRBV19 and TRBJ1-1; a confident D gene designation cannot be given. The DNA sequence reads TGTGCCAGTAGTATAGGGAGGGAGGACACTGAAGCTTTCTTT. Its coded protein is CASSIGREDTEAFF.